The clone carrying this T cell receptor (beta chain) turned up a few times. What it binds is not known. This record comes from a study of molecular identifiers for immune sequencing clone quantification. General study points: Spiked Jurkat TCR RNA equivalent to one cell was reportedly detectable in some 960,000 naive cells.

V lost 5 bases to trimming and J lost 5 bases, with 16 bases between them. The CDR3 covers 15 residues. CDR1 and CDR2 (germline): SEHNR, FQNEAQ (reference sequence). TCRdb reprocessed the PCR reads via MiXCR and lists one record per CDR3 protein. The table has approximately 680,000 distinct CDR3 sequences, about 25% seen once; the top ten hold 0.75% to 0.8%. Sorted inputs of about 18,000 to 1,100,000 cells, with 10%, 30% or 50% RNA, yielded naive CD8 libraries. CD8+CD4-CCR7+CD45RA+ cells were sorted as naive CD8 T cells. What was sequenced was naive CD8+ T cells from blood, with Jurkat cell RNA spiked in. The subset was: FACS-sorted CD8+CD4-CCR7+CD45RA+ naive T cells. The receptor was isolated from a human donor in good health. Some libraries in this study had Jurkat cell RNA spiked in. This chain joins TRBV7-9 and TRBJ2-1; weak D call: TRBD1 (5 bases). As DNA, the CDR3 is TGTGCCAGCAGCCCCAGGGTCGGCATCGACAATGAGCAGTTCTTC. Its protein product is CASSPRVGIDNEQFF.